The rows below give T cell receptor beta chains drawn from one sample of a study of blood T cell repertoires in COVID-19. TCRdb's copy holds only in-frame clones and misses some; the assay was immunoSEQ multiplex PCR. The data show approximately 41,000 clones, 87% seen once. The source material was peripheral blood. The receptor set was obtained from a woman older than 75 with active COVID-19. CDR3s include the opening cysteine and the closing phenylalanine or tryptophan. The order of the fields is D gene, J gene, V gene, clone size, CDR3 DNA, CDR3 protein. The D gene is left open where the match is weak. Only some rows state a clone size, as once, few, many or a class for expanded clones.

-,TRBJ2-3,TRBV6-1,-,TGTGCCAGCAGTGAGGACCAACGACAGGCGCTCACAGATACGCAGTATTTT,CASSEDQRQALTDTQYF
-,TRBJ1-1,TRBV9,-,TGTGCCCGAGCAAGTATTGGTGACACTGAAGCTTTCTTT,CARASIGDTEAFF
-,TRBJ1-2,TRBV28,-,TGTGCCAGCAGTTTTCTATTCGTGGCAGGGAATCCCAACTATGGCTACACCTTC,CASSFLFVAGNPNYGYTF
-,TRBJ1-1,TRBV3-1/TRBV3-2,-,TGTGCCAGCAACCTCGGGACTGCCAATACTGAAGCTTTCTTT,CASNLGTANTEAFF
TRBD2,TRBJ2-3,TRBV4-3,-,TGCGCCAGCAGCCCGAGACTAGCGGGGAGCACAGATACGCAGTATTTT,CASSPRLAGSTDTQYF
-,TRBJ2-2,TRBV9,-,TGTGCCAGCAGCGTAGCAGGATCCACCGGGGAGCTGTTTTTT,CASSVAGSTGELFF
-,TRBJ2-3,TRBV30,few,TGTGCCTGGAGCTCGGGAGCTAGCACAGATACGCAGTATTTT,CAWSSGASTDTQYF
-,TRBJ2-2,TRBV5-5,-,TGTGCCAGCACCTCCTTACTCACCCGGGAGCTGTTTTTT,CASTSLLTRELFF
-,TRBJ2-7,TRBV27,few,TGTGCCAGCACCGATTTGACAGACACCTACGAGCAGTACTTC,CASTDLTDTYEQYF
-,TRBJ1-4,TRBV3-1/TRBV3-2,-,TGTGCCAGCAGCCAAGCGGATGAAAAACTGTTTTTT,CASSQADEKLFF
TRBD1,TRBJ1-5,TRBV7-2,-,TGTGCCAGCAGCTCTACGGGACAGGGGGGCAATCAGCCCCAGCATTTT,CASSSTGQGGNQPQHF
TRBD2,TRBJ2-3,TRBV4-1,-,TGCGCCAGCAGCCCCTTACTAGCGGGGGGGCCCGCAGATACGCAGTATTTT,CASSPLLAGGPADTQYF
TRBD2,TRBJ2-3,TRBV19,-,TGTGCCAGTAGTAAGGGAGGGGCTGGTACAGATACGCAGTATTTT,CASSKGGAGTDTQYF
-,TRBJ1-6,TRBV6-4,-,TGTGCCAGCTCACAGGGCGATAATTCACCCCTCCACTTT,CASSQGDNSPLHF
TRBD2,TRBJ2-1,TRBV4-2,-,TGTGCCAGCAGCCCATACAACCTGGCGGGGGGGCCAGGGGAGCAGTTCTTC,CASSPYNLAGGPGEQFF
TRBD1,TRBJ1-2,TRBV7-6,few,TGTGCCAGCAGCTTAGTGGACAGGGGGCGTCATGGCTACACCTTC,CASSLVDRGRHGYTF
-,TRBJ2-5,TRBV7-9,-,TGTGCCAGCAGCTTAGTTTCCCCAATGGAGACCCAGTACTTC,CASSLVSPMETQYF
-,TRBJ2-7,TRBV5-6,-,TGTGCCAGCAGCAGCGGACCCTACGAGCAGTACTTC,CASSSGPYEQYF
TRBD1,TRBJ2-7,TRBV28,-,TGTGCCAGCCTGAGGGACAGGGGTTTCGAGCAGTACTTC,CASLRDRGFEQYF
-,TRBJ2-1,TRBV30,-,TGTGCCTGGAGTGTACAGAGGGTGGGCAATGAGCAGTTCTTC,CAWSVQRVGNEQFF
-,TRBJ2-6,TRBV30,few,TGTGCCTGGAGTGCGACAAGCTCTGGGGCCAACGTCCTGACTTTC,CAWSATSSGANVLTF
TRBD1,TRBJ1-2,TRBV6-5,-,TGTGCCAGCAGTTACGATGGGCAGGGGGAGGTCTACACCTTC,CASSYDGQGEVYTF
TRBD1,TRBJ1-4,TRBV4-3,-,TGCGCCAGCAGCCAAGCGATTCCGGGACAGGGTAGGGAAAAACTGTTTTTT,CASSQAIPGQGREKLFF
-,TRBJ1-6,TRBV9,once,TGTGCCAGCAGCGTAGGGGCAGGGGTTTACTCACCCCTCCACTTT,CASSVGAGVYSPLHF
TRBD2,TRBJ2-2,TRBV5-3,once,TGTGCCAGAAGCTCAGACTCCCGGAGAGCGGGGGGGCCGACCACCGGGGAGCTGTTTTTT,CARSSDSRRAGGPTTGELFF
TRBD1,TRBJ2-1,TRBV19,once,TGTGCCAGTAGTATCTGGCGGACAGGGTCCGTTCATGAGCAGTTCTTC,CASSIWRTGSVHEQFF
-,TRBJ1-5,TRBV6-6,-,TGTGCCAGCAGTTACTCGATGGGCCAGGGGTATCAGCCCCAGCATTTT,CASSYSMGQGYQPQHF
TRBD2,TRBJ2-1,TRBV5-1,-,TGCGCCAGCAGCCCTACCACCAGCGGGGCCGGCAATGAGCAGTTCTTC,CASSPTTSGAGNEQFF
-,TRBJ1-6,TRBV9,few,TGTGCCAGCAGCCCACTATCGGGGGGAGGTTCACCCCTCCACTTT,CASSPLSGGGSPLHF
-,TRBJ2-5,TRBV7-2,-,TGTGCCAGCAGCTTAGGACAGAAAGAGACCCAGTACTTC,CASSLGQKETQYF
-,TRBJ2-5,TRBV7-2,-,TGTGCCAGCAGCGTGGGACAAATAGAGACCCAGTACTTC,CASSVGQIETQYF
-,TRBJ2-1,TRBV6-2/TRBV6-3,-,TGTGCCAGCAGTTACTGGGCCAATGAGCAGTTCTTC,CASSYWANEQFF
TRBD1,TRBJ1-5,TRBV4-3,-,TGCGCCAGCAGCTACGACAGACAGGGTGATCAGCCCCAGCATTTT,CASSYDRQGDQPQHF
-,TRBJ1-2,TRBV6-5,-,TGTGCCAGCAGTTACTCGGGGAGATACGGCTACACCTTC,CASSYSGRYGYTF
TRBD1,TRBJ1-4,TRBV5-1,-,TGCGCCAGCAGCTACGGGACAGGGGTTCTACTGGGTGAAAAACTGTTTTTT,CASSYGTGVLLGEKLFF
-,TRBJ2-7,TRBV5-1,-,TGCGCCAGCAGCCCCCCGGGGTCTGCCTACGAGCAGTACTTC,CASSPPGSAYEQYF
TRBD1,TRBJ2-3,TRBV5-4,-,TGTGCCAGCAGGACGACAGGGAGCACAGATACGCAGTATTTT,CASRTTGSTDTQYF
-,TRBJ2-7,TRBV13,-,TGTGCCAGCAGCCCGGGGACCTACGAGCAGTACTTC,CASSPGTYEQYF
-,TRBJ1-4,TRBV5-5,-,TGTGCCAGCAGCTTGGCAGAGGGTCCGGCGCGAGGAAAACTGTTTTTT,CASSLAEGPARGKLFF
TRBD1,TRBJ2-2,TRBV9,few,TGTGCCAGCAGCAAATGGACAGGGGCTGTCACCGGGGAGCTGTTTTTT,CASSKWTGAVTGELFF
-,TRBJ2-2,TRBV29-1,-,TGCAGCGTTGTCACGGGGGTCAGCACCGGGGAGCTGTTTTTT,CSVVTGVSTGELFF
TRBD2,TRBJ2-1,TRBV28,-,TGTGCCAGCAGCCGGACTAGCGGGGCCTACAATGAGCAGTTCTTC,CASSRTSGAYNEQFF
-,TRBJ2-7,TRBV11-2,-,TGTGCCAGCAGCTTGACCAGGGTACCCTACGAGCAGTACTTC,CASSLTRVPYEQYF
-,TRBJ2-6,TRBV19,once,TGTGCCAGTAGTATAACCCGAGCAGGGCCTTCCAACGTCCTGACTTTC,CASSITRAGPSNVLTF
TRBD1,TRBJ1-2,TRBV30,-,TGTGCCTGGACGGCAGGGGGCATTGGCTACACCTTC,CAWTAGGIGYTF
TRBD1,TRBJ1-5,TRBV15,-,TGTGCCACGAGGCCGGGACAGGGGGATCCTCCAGGCAATCAGCCCCAGCATTTT,CATRPGQGDPPGNQPQHF
TRBD1,TRBJ1-3,TRBV7-2,-,TGTGCCAGCAGCTTAGACAGGGGCTCTGGAAACACCATATATTTT,CASSLDRGSGNTIYF